This T cell receptor (beta chain) was obtained from a study of radiotherapy plus CTLA-4 blockade in lung cancer. Study-level background: Objective responses were documented in 15% to 20% of patients, with disease control in roughly 33%.

About this clone: No antigen is known for it.

This CDR3 is built from 15 residues. From germline, CDR1 is SGHNT and CDR2 YYREEE (reference sequence). Trimming at V came to 4 bases and at J to 4 bases, leaving 10 bases not matched to a gene. Sequencing used immunoSEQ multiplex PCR; TCRdb keeps in-frame clones, though not all of them. There are around 65,000 clones in the sample; 70% to 80% occur only once, and around 4.8% lies in the top ten. Study-wide results and caveats: Early shifts in blood T cell clones, with interferon-beta, reportedly predicted response best.

The receptor was isolated from a human donor with non-small cell lung cancer who had a complete response to radiotherapy plus ipilimumab. The input for sequencing was peripheral blood, taken from a patient treated with radiotherapy plus ipilimumab. The J gene is TRBJ1-2, the V gene TRBV5-4; 7 nucleotides line up with TRBD1. CDR3 DNA sequence: TGTGCCAGCAGCCTAGGACAGGAATACGTCTATGGCTACACCTTC. Its protein is CASSLGQEYVYGYTF. Full variable domain (missing parts from reference TRBV5-4 and TRBJ1-2): ETGVTQSPTHLIKTRGQQVTLRCSSQSGHNTVSWYQQALGQGPQFIFQYYREEENGRGNFPPRFSGLQFPNYSSELNVNALELDDSALYLCASSLGQEYVYGYTFGSGTRLTVV.